These T cell receptor beta chains were read from a single sample in a study of cytomegalovirus exposure and HLA in healthy donors. Clones were sequenced by immunoSEQ multiplex PCR, and TCRdb holds only the in-frame ones, with some missing. The table shows about 140,000 clones, with about 80% occurring only once. The specimen sequenced was PBMCs. These receptor sequences come from a man younger than 40 in good health and CMV-seronegative. CDR3s include the opening cysteine and the closing phenylalanine or tryptophan. D genes are given only for firm matches.

v_gene	d_gene	len	j_gene	CDR3aa
TRBV6-6	.	15	TRBJ2-4	CASSYPGEAKNIQYF
TRBV5-8	.	13	TRBJ2-7	CASSFQETYEQYF
TRBV4-3	TRBD2	16	TRBJ2-3	CASSQVLAGVGYTQYF
TRBV11-2	.	18	TRBJ1-2	CASSLESAGRSSVYGYTF
TRBV7-6	.	13	TRBJ2-3	CASSLTVGDTQYF
TRBV28	.	12	TRBJ1-1	CASSLTSTEAFF
TRBV30	TRBD2	14	TRBJ2-3	CAWSPGLRTDTQYF
TRBV29-1	.	13	TRBJ1-2	CSVEKGLSYGYTF
TRBV19	TRBD2	16	TRBJ2-2	CASSPRLAGDTGELFF
TRBV5-1	.	13	TRBJ2-5	CASSSSSLETQYF
TRBV27	TRBD2	12	TRBJ2-7	CAAGVVSYEQYF
TRBV30	TRBD2	18	TRBJ2-1	CAWSVGLVAGGIYNEQFF
TRBV11-1	.	11	TRBJ2-7	CASRETYEQYF
TRBV6-5	TRBD1	14	TRBJ1-1	CASTRPGQLTEAFF
TRBV2	TRBD2	13	.	CATSTSGLSEQYF
TRBV18	.	13	TRBJ1-5	CASSPVRDQPQHF
TRBV7-2	TRBD1	15	TRBJ1-5	CASSSGTGIGQPQHF
TRBV7-2	TRBD2	14	TRBJ2-2	CASSKRLAPGELFF
TRBV10-3	.	13	TRBJ2-1	CAISDNSGRDEFF
TRBV29-1	.	13	TRBJ2-2	CSVLSGSTGELFF